These 29 T cell receptor beta chains share one sample of origin, sequenced in a study of cytotoxic CD8 clonotypes in ibrutinib-treated CLL (TCRdb year 2021). According to the study, the label for this sample's time point signals: progressive disease on ibrutinib. The library was produced with the immunoSEQ multiplex PCR assay. Entries here come from immuneACCESS through TCRdb and include only in-frame sequences with V and J called. Some clones fail to appear in such tables; in the studies checked, an unresolved V gene covers under half of the shortfall, and the cause of the remainder is unknown. The sample table holds around 150,000 clones, of which more than 70% were seen once. The top ten clones comprise around 2.7% of the sample. Specimen: PBMCs, collected at disease progression, from a patient treated with ibrutinib. Receptors were obtained from a human donor with chronic lymphocytic leukemia.

Note on this clone: Distinct nucleotide sequences in the sample also encode this CDR3. The chain combines TRBV14 with TRBJ1-1, with TRBD1 as a possible D gene (5 bases). This CDR3 region has 13 residues. With 4 bases removed from V and 0 bases from J, the gap between germline ends came to 6 bases. CDR1 and CDR2 (germline): SGHDN, FVKESK. CDR3 DNA: TGTGCCAGCAGCCTGGACATGAACACTGAAGCTTTCTTT. It encodes CASSLDMNTEAFF.

The gene calls are TRBV6-5 and TRBJ1-3, with D possibly matching TRBD1 (5 bases). CDR1 and CDR2 from the germline V gene are MNHEY and SVGAGI. The CDR3 contains 14 residues. Trimming cost V 7 bases and J 9 bases, with 19 bases left between them. CDR3 residues: CASTRAKNGGTIYF. The CDR3 region has the DNA TGTGCCAGCACCAGGGCCAAAAACGGGGGCACCATATATTTT.

The chain carries TRBV7-3 and TRBJ2-5, with no clear D. Trimming shortened V by 5 bases and J by 1 base, and 8 bases separated the two germline ends. Germline V gene sequence: CDR1 SGHTA, CDR2 FQGTGA. The CDR3 runs to 13 residues. The CDR3 DNA reads TGTGCCAGCAGCCCAGATACCCAAGAGACCCAGTACTTC. This codes for CASSPDTQETQYF.

The chain couples TRBV6-5 to TRBJ1-2, with D unclear. The CDR3 runs to 15 residues. Trimming took 0 bases from V and 0 from J, leaving 8 bases between them. In germline, CDR1 is MNHEY, CDR2 SVGAGI. This chain's CDR3 is CASSYSTGSNYGYTF. The CDR3, as DNA: TGTGCCAGCAGTTACTCGACGGGGTCTAACTATGGCTACACCTTC.

This sequence joins TRBV5-6 and TRBJ2-1; D unresolved. The CDR3 is made up of 12 amino acids. V shed 1 base and J shed 12 bases, with 11 bases lying between them. Germline V gives CDR1 SGHDT, CDR2 YYEEEE. The CDR3 nucleotides read TGTGCCAGCAGCTTGTTTCACTTGGGGCAGTTCTTC. The encoded protein is CASSLFHLGQFF.

This chain connects TRBV11-3 to TRBJ2-3; TRBD1 agrees at 10 bases. The V gene's germline CDR1 is SGHNT and CDR2 YENEEA. The CDR3 is 16 amino acids. V was pared by 0 bases and J by 3 bases, with 3 bases of the junction left unmatched. The DNA of the CDR3 is TGTGCCAGCAGCTTAGAGGGGGGACAGGGGACAGATACGCAGTATTTT. Its protein product is CASSLEGGQGTDTQYF.

This sequence joins TRBV2 and TRBJ2-3; possibly TRBD1 or TRBD2 for D (6 bases each). Germline V CDR1 and CDR2: SNHLY, FYNNEI. This CDR3 spans 14 amino acids. Trimming removed 5 bases at V and 4 bases at J, with 13 bases between. The CDR3 spells CASSRAEGADTQYF. The CDR3 nucleotides are TGTGCCAGCAGTAGAGCGGAGGGGGCAGATACGCAGTATTTT.

The chain carries TRBV7-9 and TRBJ2-5; the D call may be TRBD1 or TRBD2 (5 bases each). The V gene's germline CDR1 is SEHNR and CDR2 FQNEAQ (reference sequence). The CDR3 totals 14 residues. Trimming removed 5 bases at V and 4 bases at J, with 14 bases between. CDR3 sequence (DNA): TGTGCCAGCAGCCAGTGGCAGGGACGAGAGACCCAGTACTTC. Protein: CASSQWQGRETQYF.

V is TRBV7-2 and J is TRBJ2-7, with 7 positions matching TRBD2. Germline lookup yields CDR1 SGHTA and CDR2 FQGNSA. The CDR3 consists of 15 residues. V lost 5 bases and J lost 0; bases outside the gene matches: 7. The CDR3 DNA reads TGTGCCAGCAGCCCCCCTAGCGGCAGCTCCTACGAGCAGTACTTC. This gives the protein CASSPPSGSSYEQYF.

The chain joins TRBV2 to TRBJ1-1, with TRBD1 matching 8 bases. This CDR3 spans 13 amino acids. CDR1 is SNHLY and CDR2 is FYNNEI in the germline V gene. J gave up 6 bases and V 6 bases, and 6 bases lay outside the gene matches. The CDR3 reads CASSVPRGPEAFF. The CDR3 bases are TGTGCCAGCAGCGTACCCAGGGGGCCTGAAGCTTTCTTT.

J is TRBJ2-3 and V is TRBV5-8, with D perhaps assigned TRBD1 or TRBD2 (5 bases each). Per the germline V gene, CDR1 is SGHTS and CDR2 is YDEGEE. The length of the CDR3 is 15 residues. V lost 4 bases, J lost 0 bases, and 12 bases lay in between. DNA for the CDR3: TGTGCCAGCAGCGCCGGGACGCTAAGCACAGATACGCAGTATTTT. Its protein is CASSAGTLSTDTQYF.

This sequence joins TRBV19 and TRBJ2-1; D might be TRBD2 (6 bases). The CDR3 covers 14 residues. Germline assignment: CDR1 LNHDA and CDR2 SQIVND (reference sequence). The ends were cut back, 7 bases at V and 9 bases at J, with 19 bases in the middle. This CDR3 reads CASISTTRNGEQFF. As DNA, the CDR3 is TGTGCCAGTATCTCCACGACTAGGAATGGTGAGCAGTTCTTC.

The gene calls are TRBV5-1 and TRBJ2-7, with D perhaps TRBD1 (5 bases). Germline assignment: CDR1 SGHRS and CDR2 YFSETQ. CDR3 length: 15 residues. The V end was cut by 0 bases, the J end by 2 bases, with 12 bases between. DNA of the CDR3: TGCGCCAGCAGCTTGGCCACAGGCGAAGCCTACGAGCAGTACTTC. Its protein is CASSLATGEAYEQYF.

V usage is TRBV11-3 and J usage is TRBJ2-1; 7 bases align to TRBD1. The V segment lost 1 base and the J segment 4 bases; nucleotides outside the gene matches: 10. Germline V gives CDR1 SGHNT, CDR2 YENEEA. This CDR3 comprises 17 residues. CDR3 protein: CASSLVNRGAFYNEQFF. The CDR3 DNA sequence: TGTGCCAGCAGCTTAGTGAACAGGGGAGCCTTTTACAATGAGCAGTTCTTC.

The rearrangement links TRBV29-1 to TRBJ2-2; 7 bases fit TRBD1. After removal of 4 bases from V and 3 bases from J, the junction contained 8 bases not matched to a gene. Per the germline V gene, CDR1 is SQVTM and CDR2 is ANQGSEA. This CDR3 has 15 amino acids. CDR3 sequence reads: CSVVTGKRYTGELFF. Written as DNA, the CDR3 is TGCAGCGTTGTGACAGGGAAAAGGTACACCGGGGAGCTGTTTTTT.

Here the CDR3 DNA reads TGTGCCAGCAGCCACACAGGGGTTAGGACAGATACGCAGTATTTT. It codes for CASSHTGVRTDTQYF. The chain uses TRBV14 and TRBJ2-3, with TRBD1 matching 7 bases. Germline V gene data show CDR1 as SGHDN and CDR2 as FVKESK. After removal of 3 bases from V and 3 bases from J, the junction contained 6 bases not matched to a gene. This CDR3 contains 15 residues.

CDR3 residues: CASSTPGGREQYF. CDR3 nucleotides: TGTGCCAGCAGTACTCCAGGGGGAAGGGAGCAGTACTTC. The chain joins TRBV6-5 to TRBJ2-7, with TRBD1 matching over 7 bases. The germline V gene encodes CDR1 MNHEY and CDR2 SVGAGI. J lost 7 bases, V lost 5 bases, and 8 bases had no gene match. The CDR3 is made up of 13 amino acids.

V and J are TRBV5-1 and TRBJ2-3, with a tentative D call TRBD2 (5 bases). The length of the CDR3 is 12 residues. Germline-derived CDR1 and CDR2 are SGHRS and YFSETQ. Trimming removed 6 bases from V and 4 bases from J, with 9 bases in between. The CDR3, as DNA: TGCGCCAGCACCGGGGAATCAGATACGCAGTATTTT. Translated, it gives CASTGESDTQYF. The variable domain in full, with the rest retrieved from reference TRBV5-1 and TRBJ2-3, is KAGVTQTPRYLIKTRGQQVTLSCSPISGHRSVSWYQQTPGQGLQFLFEYFSETQRNKGNFPGRFSGRQFSNSRSEMNVSTLELGDSALYLCASTGESDTQYFGPGTRLTVL.

This chain links TRBV2 with TRBJ2-7; D is uncertain. V was cut by 4 bases and J by 9 bases, with 10 bases left in between. CDR1 is SNHLY and CDR2 is FYNNEI in the germline V gene. The CDR3 sequence is 11 residues long. CDR3 sequence reads: CASSGPDGQYF. The CDR3 nucleotides read TGTGCCAGCAGTGGACCAGATGGGCAGTACTTC.

V is TRBV4-3 and J is TRBJ1-4; no clear D. The ends were cut back, 4 bases at V and 7 bases at J, with 13 bases in the middle. From germline, CDR1 is LGHNA and CDR2 YSLEER. The CDR3 totals 14 residues. This chain's CDR3 is CASSPGGWAEKLFF. Written as DNA, the CDR3 is TGCGCCAGCAGCCCTGGTGGCTGGGCTGAAAAACTGTTTTTT.

This clone was detected only a few times. The rearrangement links TRBV27 to TRBJ2-4, with unresolved D. V lost 6 bases and J 5 bases, leaving 17 bases between the germline ends. This CDR3 is built from 15 residues. Germline CDR1 MNHEY, CDR2 SMNVEV (reference sequence). The CDR3 DNA is TGTGCCAGCAGCCGAGCAAAGGCATATGAAAACATTCAGTACTTC. This codes for CASSRAKAYENIQYF.

The J gene is TRBJ2-2, the V gene TRBV11-1, with a weak D call TRBD2 (6 bases). The CDR3 has 12 residues. V dropped 11 bases and J dropped 4 bases, with 11 bases sitting between them. Germline V gives CDR1 SGHAT, CDR2 FQDESV (reference sequence). In nucleotides, the CDR3 is TGTGCCGGAGGGAGGAGCACCGGGGAGCTGTTTTTT. Its protein is CAGGRSTGELFF.

CDR3 nucleotide sequence: TGTGCCAGCATCTCGGACAGGAACAATCAGCCCCAGCATTTT. This gives the protein CASISDRNNQPQHF. The rearrangement uses TRBV2 and TRBJ1-5, with TRBD1 matching over 7 bases. CDR1 is SNHLY, CDR2 FYNNEI, per germline. The CDR3 is 14 amino acids. V shed 7 bases and J 3 bases; nucleotides not matched to a gene: 6.

This rearrangement joins TRBV10-3 to TRBJ2-1, with D perhaps matching TRBD1 (6 bases). CDR1 is ENHRY, CDR2 SYGVKD, per germline. The CDR3 length is 15 residues. V shed 4 bases and J shed 7 bases, with 17 bases lying between them. The CDR3 DNA sequence: TGTGCCATCAGTGTTAGGGCAGGGGAATATAATGAGCAGTTCTTC. The encoded protein is CAISVRAGEYNEQFF.

Note on this clone: Other DNA sequences in this sample translate to the same CDR3. V and J are TRBV5-1 and TRBJ1-4; possibly TRBD1 for D (5 bases). The CDR3 is 14 residues long. Germline V gene data show CDR1 as SGHRS and CDR2 as YFSETQ. Trimming removed 3 bases from V and 8 bases from J, with 14 bases in between. The CDR3: CASSSGQGGEKLFF. As DNA, the CDR3 is TGCGCCAGCAGCTCGGGCCAGGGAGGGGAAAAACTGTTTTTT.

This clone was counted a single time. The V gene is TRBV9, the J gene TRBJ2-5; possibly TRBD2 for D (7 bases). Trimming cost V 0 bases and J 5 bases, with 14 bases left between them. Germline assignment: CDR1 SGDLS and CDR2 YYNGEE. The CDR3 runs 15 residues. CDR3 region: CASSVGGGGGETQYF. CDR3 nucleotides: TGTGCCAGCAGCGTAGGTGGAGGGGGAGGGGAGACCCAGTACTTC. Combining the CDR3 with reference TRBV9 and TRBJ2-5 gives the whole variable domain DSGVTQTPKHLITATGQRVTLRCSPRSGDLSVYWYQQSLDQGLQFLIQYYNGEERAKGNILERFSAQQFPDLHSELNLSSLELGDSALYFCASSVGGGGGETQYFGPGTRLLVL.

The CDR3 DNA sequence: TGTGCCAGCAGCGACAGGTCTGAAGCTTTCTTT. Translation: CASSDRSEAFF. This sequence joins TRBV6-5 and TRBJ1-1; tentative D call: TRBD1 (6 bases). Trimming took 6 bases from V and 6 from J, leaving 8 bases between them. There are 11 residues in the CDR3. Germline assignment: CDR1 MNHEY and CDR2 SVGAGI.

The chain recombines TRBV30 with TRBJ1-2; tentatively, D is TRBD1 (5 bases). This CDR3 has 13 residues. From germline, CDR1 is GTSNPN and CDR2 SVGIG (reference sequence). V dropped 7 bases and J dropped 4 bases, with 16 bases sitting between them. The CDR3 is CASNRGGVYGYTF. CDR3 DNA: TGTGCCTCTAACCGCGGGGGTGTCTATGGCTACACCTTC. The full variable domain, rest sourced from reference TRBV30 and TRBJ1-2, is SQTIHQWPATLVQPVGSPLSLECTVEGTSNPNLYWYRQAAGRGLQLLFYSVGIGQISSEVPQNLSASRPQDRQFILSSKKLLLSDSGFYLCASNRGGVYGYTFGSGTRLTVV.

The V call is TRBV21-1, the J call TRBJ2-3; the table calls TRBD2, which could not be checked here. TRBV21-1 is an annotated pseudogene. The CDR3 runs to 21 residues. The CDR3 DNA reads as TGTGCCAGCAGCCAAGGGGGACCGTGTTACGGACTAGCGGGAGAGCCAGATACGCAGTATTTT. Its protein product is CASSQGGPCYGLAGEPDTQYF.